The clone carrying this T cell receptor beta chain has at least ten counts. The germline V and J ends were trimmed by 6 bases and 8 bases, with 14 bases remaining between them. This CDR3 has 13 residues. Germline CDR1 is MDHEN and CDR2 is SYDVKM. TCR beta CDR3 sequences were amplified from RNA transcripts. Primed by the HTBI set, a first-round RT-PCR was run on the TCR CDR3. TCRdb itself ran the multiplex PCR reads through MiXCR, one entry per CDR3 protein. Altogether roughly 700,000 distinct CDR3 sequences are present, 15% to 20% being singletons, with the ten largest covering around 15%. This sample is drawn from a study of T cells in Graves' hyperthyroidism and ophthalmopathy. Disease duration under 2 months; hyperthyroidism patients were aged 18 to 65. On the basis of clinical symptoms, serum thyroxine and TRAb, thyroid ultrasound and orbital computed tomography, diagnoses were made.

This sequence joins TRBV28 and TRBJ1-5; D possibly corresponds to TRBD1 (5 bases). The clonotype was recovered from a man between 50 and 59 years old with Graves' hyperthyroidism. Sequencing was done on a sample of blood. The DNA for the CDR3 is TGTGCCAGCAGCCTGGACCGGGGGAAGCCCCAGCATTTT. It is translated as CASSLDRGKPQHF.